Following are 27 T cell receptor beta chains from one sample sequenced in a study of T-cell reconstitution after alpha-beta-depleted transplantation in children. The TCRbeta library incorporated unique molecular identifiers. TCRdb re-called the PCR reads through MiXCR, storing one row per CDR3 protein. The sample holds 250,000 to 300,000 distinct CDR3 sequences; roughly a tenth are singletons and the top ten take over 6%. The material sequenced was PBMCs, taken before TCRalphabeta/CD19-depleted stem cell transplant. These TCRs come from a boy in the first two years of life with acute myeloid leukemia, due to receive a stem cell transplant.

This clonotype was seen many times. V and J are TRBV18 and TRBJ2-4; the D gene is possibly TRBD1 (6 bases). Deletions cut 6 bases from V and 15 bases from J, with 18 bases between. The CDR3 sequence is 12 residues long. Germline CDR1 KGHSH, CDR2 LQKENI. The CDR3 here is CASSTINRERYF. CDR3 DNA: TGTGCCAGCTCGACGATCAACAGGGAAAGGTACTTC.

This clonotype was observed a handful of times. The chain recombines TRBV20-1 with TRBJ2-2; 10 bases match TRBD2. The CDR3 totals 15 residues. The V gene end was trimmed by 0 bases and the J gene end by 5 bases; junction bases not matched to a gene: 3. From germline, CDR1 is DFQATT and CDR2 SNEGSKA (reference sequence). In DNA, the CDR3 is TGCAGTGCTAGAGATAAACTAGCGGGAACCGGGGAGCTGTTTTTT. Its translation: CSARDKLAGTGELFF.

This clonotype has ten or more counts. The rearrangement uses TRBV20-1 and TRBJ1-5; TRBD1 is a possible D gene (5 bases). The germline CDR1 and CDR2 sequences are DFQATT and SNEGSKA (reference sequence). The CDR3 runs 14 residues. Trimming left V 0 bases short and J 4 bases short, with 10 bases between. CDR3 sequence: CSARDFDRNQPQHF. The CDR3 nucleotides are TGCAGTGCTAGAGATTTCGACAGAAATCAGCCCCAGCATTTT.

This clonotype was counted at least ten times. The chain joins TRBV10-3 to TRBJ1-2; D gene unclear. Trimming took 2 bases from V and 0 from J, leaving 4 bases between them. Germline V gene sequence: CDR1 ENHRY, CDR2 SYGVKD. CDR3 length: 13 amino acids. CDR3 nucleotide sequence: TGTGCCATCAGTGAGGCGGCTAACTATGGCTACACCTTC. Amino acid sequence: CAISEAANYGYTF.

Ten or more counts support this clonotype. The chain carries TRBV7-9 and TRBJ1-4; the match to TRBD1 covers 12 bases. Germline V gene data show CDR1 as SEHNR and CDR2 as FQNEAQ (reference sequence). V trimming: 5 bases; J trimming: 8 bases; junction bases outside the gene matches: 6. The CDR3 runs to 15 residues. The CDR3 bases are TGTGCCAGCAGCCTTACCGGGACAGGGGGCGAAAAACTGTTTTTT. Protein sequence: CASSLTGTGGEKLFF.

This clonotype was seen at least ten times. The CDR3 region has the DNA TGTGCCAGCAGCTTAGTACAGGGAACCTACAATGAGCAGTTCTTC. The encoded protein is CASSLVQGTYNEQFF. This sequence joins TRBV13 and TRBJ2-1, with D possibly being TRBD1 (6 bases). Germline values: CDR1 PRHDT, CDR2 FYEKMQ (reference sequence). V was trimmed by 1 base and J by 2 bases, leaving 9 bases between them. The CDR3 length is 15 residues.

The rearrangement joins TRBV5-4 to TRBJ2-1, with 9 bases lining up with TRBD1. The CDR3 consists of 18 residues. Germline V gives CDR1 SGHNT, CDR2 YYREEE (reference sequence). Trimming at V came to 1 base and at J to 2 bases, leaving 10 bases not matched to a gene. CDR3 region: CASSLPGIQGATYNEQFF. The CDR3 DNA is TGTGCCAGCAGCTTGCCGGGAATACAGGGGGCGACCTACAATGAGCAGTTCTTC.

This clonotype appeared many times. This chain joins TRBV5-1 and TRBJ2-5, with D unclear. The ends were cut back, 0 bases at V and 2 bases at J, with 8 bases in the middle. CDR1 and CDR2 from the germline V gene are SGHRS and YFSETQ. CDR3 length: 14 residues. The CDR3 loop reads CASSLVLQQETQYF. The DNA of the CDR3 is TGCGCCAGCAGCTTGGTGTTACAGCAAGAGACCCAGTACTTC.

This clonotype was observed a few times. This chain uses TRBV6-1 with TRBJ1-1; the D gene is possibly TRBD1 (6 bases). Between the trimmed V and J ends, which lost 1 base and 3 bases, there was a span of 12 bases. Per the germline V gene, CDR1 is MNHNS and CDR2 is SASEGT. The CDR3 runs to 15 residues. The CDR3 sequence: CASSEGGGGYTEAFF. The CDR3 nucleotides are TGTGCCAGCAGTGAAGGAGGAGGGGGTTACACTGAAGCTTTCTTT.

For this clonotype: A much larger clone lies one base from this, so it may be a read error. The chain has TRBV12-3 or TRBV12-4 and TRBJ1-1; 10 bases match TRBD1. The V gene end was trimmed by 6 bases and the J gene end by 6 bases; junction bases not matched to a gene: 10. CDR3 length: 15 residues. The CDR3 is CASSRDRGRCSEAFF. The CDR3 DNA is TGTGCCAGCAGCCGTGACAGGGGGCGCTGCTCTGAAGCTTTCTTT.

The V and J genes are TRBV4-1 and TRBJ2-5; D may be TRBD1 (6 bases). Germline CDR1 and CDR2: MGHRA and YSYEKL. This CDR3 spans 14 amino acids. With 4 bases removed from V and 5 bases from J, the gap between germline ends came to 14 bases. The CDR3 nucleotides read TGCGCCAGCAGCCGCCGACAGGTCGAGGAGACCCAGTACTTC. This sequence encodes CASSRRQVEETQYF.

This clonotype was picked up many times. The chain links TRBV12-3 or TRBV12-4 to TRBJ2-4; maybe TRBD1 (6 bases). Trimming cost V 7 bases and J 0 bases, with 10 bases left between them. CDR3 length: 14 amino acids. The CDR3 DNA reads TGTGCCAGCACCGTAGGGGGAGCCAAAAACATTCAGTACTTC. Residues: CASTVGGAKNIQYF.

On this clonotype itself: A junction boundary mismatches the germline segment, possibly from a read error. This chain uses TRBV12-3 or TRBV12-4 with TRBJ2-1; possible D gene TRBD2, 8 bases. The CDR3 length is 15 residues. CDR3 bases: TGTGCCAGCAGATTAGCGGGGACAGCCTACAATGAGCAGTTCTTC. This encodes CASRLAGTAYNEQFF.

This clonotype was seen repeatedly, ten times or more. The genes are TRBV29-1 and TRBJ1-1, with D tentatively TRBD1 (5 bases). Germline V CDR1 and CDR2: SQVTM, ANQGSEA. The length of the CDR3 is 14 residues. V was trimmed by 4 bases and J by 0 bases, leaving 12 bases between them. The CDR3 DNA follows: TGCAGCGTTGTTATAGGGGCCATGAACACTGAAGCTTTCTTT. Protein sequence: CSVVIGAMNTEAFF.

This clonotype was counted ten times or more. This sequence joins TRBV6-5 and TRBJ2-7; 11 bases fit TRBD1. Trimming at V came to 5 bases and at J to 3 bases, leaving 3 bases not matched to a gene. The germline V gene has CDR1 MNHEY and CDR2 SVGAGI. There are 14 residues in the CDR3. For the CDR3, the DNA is TGTGCCAGCAGTCGGACAGGGGGCAACTACGAGCAGTACTTC. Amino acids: CASSRTGGNYEQYF.

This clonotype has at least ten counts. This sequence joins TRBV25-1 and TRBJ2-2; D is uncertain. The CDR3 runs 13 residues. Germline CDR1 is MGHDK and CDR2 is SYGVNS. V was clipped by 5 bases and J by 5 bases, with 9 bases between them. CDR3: CASSPTSTGELFF. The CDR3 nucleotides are TGTGCCAGCAGTCCGACTTCAACCGGGGAGCTGTTTTTT.

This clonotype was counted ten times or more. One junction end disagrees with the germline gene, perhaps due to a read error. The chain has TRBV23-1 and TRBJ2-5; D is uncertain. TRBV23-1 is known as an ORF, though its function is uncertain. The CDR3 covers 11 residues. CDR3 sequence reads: CASSQSETQYF. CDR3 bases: TGTGCCAGCAGCCAAAGTGAGACCCAGTACTTC.

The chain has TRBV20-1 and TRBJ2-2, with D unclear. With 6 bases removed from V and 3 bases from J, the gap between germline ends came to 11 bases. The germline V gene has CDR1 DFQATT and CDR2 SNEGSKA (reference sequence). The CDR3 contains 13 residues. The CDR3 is CSAAKSYTGELFF. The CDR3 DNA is TGCAGTGCCGCTAAGTCTTACACCGGGGAGCTGTTTTTT.

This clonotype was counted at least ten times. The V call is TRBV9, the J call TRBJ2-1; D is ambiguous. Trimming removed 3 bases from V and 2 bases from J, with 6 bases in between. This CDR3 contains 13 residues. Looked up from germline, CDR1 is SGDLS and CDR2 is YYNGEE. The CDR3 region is CASSGPTYNEQFF. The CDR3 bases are TGTGCCAGCAGCGGACCTACCTACAATGAGCAGTTCTTC.

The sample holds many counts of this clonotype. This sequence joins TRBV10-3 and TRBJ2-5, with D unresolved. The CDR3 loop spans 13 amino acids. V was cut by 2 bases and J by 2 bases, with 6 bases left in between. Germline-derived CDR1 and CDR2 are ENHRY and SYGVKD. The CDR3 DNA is TGTGCCATCAGTGAGACCCGTCAAGAGACCCAGTACTTC. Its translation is CAISETRQETQYF.

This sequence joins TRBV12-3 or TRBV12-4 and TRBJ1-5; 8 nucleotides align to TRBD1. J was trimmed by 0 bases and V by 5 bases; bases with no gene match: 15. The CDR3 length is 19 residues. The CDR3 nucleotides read TGTGCCAGCAGTCCAGCATCAGGGGGACAGGCCTATAGCAATCAGCCCCAGCATTTT. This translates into CASSPASGGQAYSNQPQHF.

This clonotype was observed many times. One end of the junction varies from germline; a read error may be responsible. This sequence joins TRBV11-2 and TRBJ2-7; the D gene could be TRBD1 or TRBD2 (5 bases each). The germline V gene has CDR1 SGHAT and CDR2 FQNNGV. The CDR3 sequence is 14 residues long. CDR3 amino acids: CASSIEGSNYEQYF. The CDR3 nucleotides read TGTGCCAGCAGCATAGAGGGGAGCAATTACGAGCAGTACTTC. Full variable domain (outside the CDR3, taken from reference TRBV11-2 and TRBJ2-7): EAGVAQSPRYKIIEKRQSVAFWCNPISGHATLYWYQQILGQGPKLLIQFQNNGVVDDSQLPKDRFSAERLKGVDSTLKIQPAKLEDSAVYLCASSIEGSNYEQYFGPGTRLTVT.

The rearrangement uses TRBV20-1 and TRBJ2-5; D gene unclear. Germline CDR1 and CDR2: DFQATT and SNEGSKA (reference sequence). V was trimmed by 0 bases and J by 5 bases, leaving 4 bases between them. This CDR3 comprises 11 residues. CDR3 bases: TGCAGTGCTAGAGATCTCGAGACCCAGTACTTC. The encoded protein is CSARDLETQYF.

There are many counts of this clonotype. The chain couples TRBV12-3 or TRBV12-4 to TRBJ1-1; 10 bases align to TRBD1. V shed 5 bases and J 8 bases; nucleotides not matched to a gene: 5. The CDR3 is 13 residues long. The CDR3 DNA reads TGTGCCAGCAGTCCCAGGACAGGGGGAGAAGCTTTCTTT. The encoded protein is CASSPRTGGEAFF.

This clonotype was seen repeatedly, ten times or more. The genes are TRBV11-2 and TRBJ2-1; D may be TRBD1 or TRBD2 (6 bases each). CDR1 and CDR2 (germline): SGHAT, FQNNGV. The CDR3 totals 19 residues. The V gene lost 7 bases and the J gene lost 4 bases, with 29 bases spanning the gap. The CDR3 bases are TGTGCCAGCACCCAATCCCGGCCGGGGGCCTTTCCCTTATACAATGAGCAGTTCTTC. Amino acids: CASTQSRPGAFPLYNEQFF.

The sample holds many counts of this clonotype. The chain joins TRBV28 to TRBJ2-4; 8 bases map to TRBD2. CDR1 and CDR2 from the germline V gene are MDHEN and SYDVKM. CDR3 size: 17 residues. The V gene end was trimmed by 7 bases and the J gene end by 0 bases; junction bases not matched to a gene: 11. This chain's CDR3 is CASKETSVPKAKNIQYF. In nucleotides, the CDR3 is TGTGCCAGCAAGGAGACTAGCGTTCCCAAAGCCAAAAACATTCAGTACTTC.

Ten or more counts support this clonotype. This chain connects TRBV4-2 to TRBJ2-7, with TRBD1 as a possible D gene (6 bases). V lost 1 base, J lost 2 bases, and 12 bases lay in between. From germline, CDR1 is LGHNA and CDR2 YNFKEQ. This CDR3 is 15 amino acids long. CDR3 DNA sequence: TGTGCCAGCAGCCAAGCGCCAGGGGAAACCTACGAGCAGTACTTC. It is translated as CASSQAPGETYEQYF.